This T cell receptor (beta chain) was recorded in a study of blood T cell repertoires in COVID-19. Across the study: Nucleic acid was either cDNA or gDNA, and it came from T cells, B-cell-depleted T cells, or PBMCs.

Produced via immunoSEQ multiplex PCR; TCRdb's table is partial and in-frame only. The sample holds under 300,000 clones; around 90% are singletons and the top ten take 2.3%. Recruitment covered over 20 US areas and drew participants whose ages spanned roughly 18 to 100 years. Trimming took 0 bases from V and 7 from J, leaving 13 bases between them. The CDR3 has 14 amino acids. CDR1 is SGHRS, CDR2 YFSETQ, per germline. This TCR came from a woman aged 40-49 years with acute COVID-19. Material for sequencing was PBMCs or T cells enriched from blood (not recorded which). This chain connects TRBV5-1 to TRBJ1-1, with D hard to call. CDR3 sequence (DNA): TGCGCCAGCAGCTTGGGAGGCCTCCGGGGTGAAGCTTTCTTT. This gives the protein CASSLGGLRGEAFF.